Following are 26 T cell receptor beta chains from one sample sequenced in a study of type 1 regulatory T cells. TCRdb re-derived calls from the reads in MiXCR, one entry per CDR3 protein. The sample contains about 68,000 distinct CDR3 sequences, nearly 65% of which appear only once. The antigens for these receptors are not known. The sample consisted of cultured T cells, either the whole culture or a sorted T cell fraction (not recorded which). As for subset: Tr1-enriched cell product generated in vitro against host alloantigens. The source is a human donor in good health.

This sequence joins TRBV6-5 and TRBJ1-5, with D possibly TRBD1 on 5 matching bases. CDR1 and CDR2 from the germline V gene are MNHEY and SVGAGI. CDR3 size: 13 residues. Trimming left V 6 bases short and J 7 bases short, with 13 bases between. DNA of the CDR3: TGTGCCAGCAGCCCGACAGAGGCCCAGCCCCAGCATTTT. Amino acid sequence: CASSPTEAQPQHF.

Remarks on this clonotype: One end of the junction is discordant with germline, which a read error may explain. The chain links TRBV6-2 or TRBV6-3 to TRBJ2-2; unclear D gene. CDR3 length: 13 amino acids. In germline, CDR1 is MNHEY, CDR2 SVGEGT. CDR3 residues: CVSSYIGTGELFF. Here the CDR3 DNA reads TGTGTCAGCAGTTACATTGGGACCGGGGAGCTGTTTTTT.

This chain joins TRBV7-2 and TRBJ2-1, with D possibly matching TRBD2 (7 bases). V was cut by 5 bases and J by 2 bases, with 10 bases left in between. This CDR3 spans 14 amino acids. From germline, CDR1 is SGHTA and CDR2 FQGNSA. The CDR3: CASSGGGAYNEQFF. The CDR3 nucleotides are TGTGCCAGCAGCGGAGGGGGGGCCTACAATGAGCAGTTCTTC.

The rearrangement uses TRBV11-2 and TRBJ2-2; D unresolved. Germline V gene sequence: CDR1 SGHAT, CDR2 FQNNGV. Trimming removed 1 base at V and 6 bases at J, with 12 bases between. This CDR3 region has 15 residues. For the CDR3, the DNA is TGTGCCAGCAGCTTAGTCTCGGTTCTATCCGGGGAGCTGTTTTTT. As protein: CASSLVSVLSGELFF.

V usage is TRBV19 and J usage is TRBJ2-3; 13 bases agree with TRBD2. The length of the CDR3 is 17 residues. Unmatched junction bases numbered 7, after V lost 3 bases and J lost 4 bases. Germline CDR1 and CDR2: LNHDA and SQIVND (reference sequence). In DNA form, the CDR3 reads TGTGCCAGTAGTATCCGGACTAGCGGGAGCAGAGCAGATACGCAGTATTTT. This translates into CASSIRTSGSRADTQYF.

J is TRBJ2-1 and V is TRBV20-1; D possibly corresponds to TRBD2 (6 bases). From germline, CDR1 is DFQATT and CDR2 SNEGSKA (reference sequence). The CDR3 is made up of 14 amino acids. V dropped 8 bases and J dropped 4 bases, with 18 bases sitting between them. In nucleotides, the CDR3 is TGCAGTTCTCAGGAAGCGGGTCCATACAATGAGCAGTTCTTC. Its translation is CSSQEAGPYNEQFF.

This clonotype occurred many times. V is TRBV18 and J is TRBJ2-7; the D gene is possibly TRBD1 (5 bases). V was cut by 1 base and J by 0 bases, with 10 bases left in between. This CDR3 has 15 residues. Germline CDR1 is KGHSH and CDR2 is LQKENI. The DNA of the CDR3 is TGTGCCAGCTCACCACAAAAGGGGAACTCCTACGAGCAGTACTTC. Translating it yields CASSPQKGNSYEQYF.

This clonotype was detected only a few times. The gene calls are TRBV12-5 and TRBJ1-5, with a tentative D call TRBD1 (6 bases). Germline V gene data show CDR1 as LGHNT and CDR2 as FRNRAP. V dropped 1 base and J dropped 5 bases, with 12 bases sitting between them. The CDR3 is made up of 15 amino acids. CDR3 sequence (DNA): TGTGCTAGTGGTTTGGACGGACAGCAACATCAGCCCCAGCATTTT. Its translation is CASGLDGQQHQPQHF. Drawing the rest from reference TRBV12-5 and TRBJ1-5, the complete variable domain is DARVTQTPRHKVTEMGQEVTMRCQPILGHNTVFWYRQTMMQGLELLAYFRNRAPLDDSGMPKDRFSAEMPDATLATLKIQPSEPRDSAVYFCASGLDGQQHQPQHFGDGTRLSIL.

The chain carries TRBV19 and TRBJ2-1; D not certain. CDR1 is LNHDA and CDR2 is SQIVND in the germline V gene (reference sequence). CDR3 size: 13 residues. Between the trimmed V and J ends, which lost 3 bases and 10 bases, there was a span of 13 bases. For the CDR3, the DNA is TGTGCCAGTAGTATCGGTTTTAAGCTAGAGCAGTTCTTC. Translation gives CASSIGFKLEQFF.

The V and J genes are TRBV20-1 and TRBJ2-2; a possible D gene is TRBD1 (5 bases). This CDR3 comprises 12 residues. CDR1 and CDR2 from the germline V gene are DFQATT and SNEGSKA (reference sequence). Trimming cost V 6 bases and J 6 bases, with 11 bases left between them. The CDR3 loop reads CSAKGAPGELFF. Here the CDR3 DNA reads TGCAGTGCCAAAGGGGCCCCCGGGGAGCTGTTTTTT.

The chain combines TRBV20-1 with TRBJ2-5; 9 bases align to TRBD1. The V segment lost 5 bases and the J segment 1 base; nucleotides outside the gene matches: 5. Looked up from germline, CDR1 is DFQATT and CDR2 is SNEGSKA (reference sequence). CDR3 length: 14 residues. DNA of the CDR3: TGCAGTGCTCCGGGACAGGGCCTCCAAGAGACCCAGTACTTC. It encodes CSAPGQGLQETQYF.

The rearrangement links TRBV11-2 to TRBJ2-1, with D perhaps assigned TRBD1 or TRBD2 (5 bases each). The CDR3 has 15 amino acids. Germline CDR1 SGHAT, CDR2 FQNNGV. V lost 2 bases and J 6 bases, leaving 14 bases between the germline ends. The CDR3 protein is CASSLFATRGNEQFF. DNA of the CDR3: TGTGCCAGCAGCTTATTCGCCACGAGGGGCAATGAGCAGTTCTTC.

The rearrangement joins TRBV6-6 to TRBJ2-7; 8 bases align to TRBD1. The CDR3 runs 15 residues. Losses at the gene ends were 6 bases for V and 0 bases for J; bases not matched to a gene: 7. From germline, CDR1 is MNHNY and CDR2 SVGAGI (reference sequence). DNA of the CDR3: TGTGCCAGCAGAGAGACAGGGGATCTCTCCTACGAGCAGTACTTC. This gives the protein CASRETGDLSYEQYF.

This clonotype was counted ten times or more. The V and J genes are TRBV20-1 and TRBJ2-1; possible D gene TRBD1, 6 bases. Trimming took off 1 base at V and 5 bases at J, with 9 bases between the two ends. The CDR3 totals 13 residues. Looked up from germline, CDR1 is DFQATT and CDR2 is SNEGSKA (reference sequence). CDR3 protein: CSARGQGNNEQFF. CDR3 coding DNA: TGCAGTGCTAGAGGGCAGGGGAACAATGAGCAGTTCTTC.

This clonotype appeared a single time. This sequence joins TRBV29-1 and TRBJ2-1; perhaps TRBD1 as D (6 bases). The germline V gene has CDR1 SQVTM and CDR2 ANQGSEA. V was shortened by 6 bases and J by 8 bases, with 20 bases between the two germline ends. This CDR3 is 14 amino acids long. This chain's CDR3 is CSVGPGTKGDEQFF. As DNA, the CDR3 is TGCAGCGTCGGACCCGGGACAAAAGGGGATGAGCAGTTCTTC.

This chain links TRBV28 with TRBJ2-7; D uncertain. CDR1 MDHEN and CDR2 SYDVKM come from the germline V gene. This CDR3 is built from 11 residues. V was trimmed by 6 bases and J by 7 bases, leaving 10 bases between them. CDR3 sequence: CASSHLWEQYF. Here the CDR3 DNA reads TGTGCCAGCAGCCACCTTTGGGAGCAGTACTTC.

This clonotype was found a few times. Compared with germline, one end of the junction differs, possibly owing to a read error. J is TRBJ2-3 and V is TRBV7-2, with 9 positions matching TRBD2. This CDR3 has 15 amino acids. Germline V lookup: CDR1 SGHTA, CDR2 FQGNSA. CDR3 sequence (DNA): TGTGCCAGCAGCTTAGCGGGGACTAGCAAAGATACGCAGTATTTT. Translated: CASSLAGTSKDTQYF.

The chain couples TRBV12-3 or TRBV12-4 to TRBJ2-2, with D uncertain. CDR3 length equals 14 residues. V was cut by 5 bases and J by 6 bases, with 13 bases left in between. The CDR3 reads CASSGLAASGELFF. CDR3 DNA sequence: TGTGCCAGCAGTGGATTGGCGGCCTCCGGGGAGCTGTTTTTT.

This clonotype was counted a single time. The chain recombines TRBV4-1 with TRBJ1-1, with a possible D match to TRBD1 (6 bases). CDR3 length: 17 amino acids. V was pared by 2 bases and J by 9 bases, with 25 bases between. Germline V gene data show CDR1 as MGHRA and CDR2 as YSYEKL. The CDR3 DNA reads TGCGCCAGCAGCCAACTCGGATTTACAGGGCCGGGGGGTAAAGCTTTCTTT. Translated: CASSQLGFTGPGGKAFF.

The sample holds a few counts of this clonotype. The V and J genes are TRBV7-9 and TRBJ2-1; a possible D gene is TRBD2 (6 bases). Germline V gene lookup returns CDR1 SEHNR and CDR2 FQNEAQ (reference sequence). Trimming took 1 base from V and 5 from J, leaving 18 bases between them. The CDR3 length is 17 residues. The CDR3 sequence: CASSLVPGTGRDNEQFF. For the CDR3, the DNA is TGTGCCAGCAGCTTAGTCCCCGGGACTGGCAGGGACAATGAGCAGTTCTTC. The variable domain in full, completed from reference TRBV7-9 and TRBJ2-1, reads DTGVSQNPRHKITKRGQNVTFRCDPISEHNRLYWYRQTLGQGPEFLTYFQNEAQLEKSRLLSDRFSAERPKGSFSTLEIQRTEQGDSAMYLCASSLVPGTGRDNEQFFGPGTRLTVL.

The chain links TRBV29-1 to TRBJ2-2; TRBD2 is a possible D gene (7 bases). The CDR3 contains 15 residues. Germline V gives CDR1 SQVTM, CDR2 ANQGSEA. V shed 6 bases and J shed 0 bases, with 14 bases lying between them. The CDR3 DNA sequence: TGCAGCGTCCCCAAGGGGGGGGCGAACACCGGGGAGCTGTTTTTT. It encodes CSVPKGGANTGELFF.

This clonotype was recorded once. The chain joins TRBV3-1 to TRBJ2-3, with no clear D. V dropped 3 bases and J dropped 3 bases, with 7 bases sitting between them. CDR1 is LGHDT, CDR2 YNNKEL, per germline (reference sequence). The CDR3 has 13 residues. CDR3 sequence (DNA): TGTGCCAGCAGCCAGTTCACGACAGATACGCAGTATTTT. Residues: CASSQFTTDTQYF.

V is TRBV15 and J is TRBJ1-2; tentatively, D is TRBD1 (5 bases). The CDR3 is made up of 13 amino acids. Germline V gene sequence: CDR1 LNHNV, CDR2 YYDKDF (reference sequence). Trimming cost V 3 bases and J 1 base, with 6 bases left between them. CDR3 bases: TGTGCCACCAGCAGCCAGGGTAACTATGGCTACACCTTC. Its protein is CATSSQGNYGYTF.

This clonotype was observed a handful of times. The V call is TRBV19, the J call TRBJ2-7; 8 positions agree with TRBD2. Germline V gene data show CDR1 as LNHDA and CDR2 as SQIVND (reference sequence). V was pared by 3 bases and J by 7 bases, with 14 bases of the junction left unmatched. The CDR3 sequence is 16 residues long. The CDR3 bases are TGTGCCAGTAGTATTCGACTAGGAGCGGGAGTGGAAGAGCAGTACTTC. This encodes CASSIRLGAGVEEQYF.

The chain has TRBV20-1 and TRBJ2-3, with 8 bases lining up with TRBD1. V lost 1 base to trimming and J lost 10 bases; unmatched junction nucleotides: 7. Per the germline V gene, CDR1 is DFQATT and CDR2 is SNEGSKA (reference sequence). CDR3 length: 13 residues. CDR3 bases: TGCAGTGCTAGAGGACAGGGGACCGATTCGCAGTATTTT. Translated, it gives CSARGQGTDSQYF.

V gene TRBV20-1 combines with J gene TRBJ2-3; perhaps TRBD1 as D (6 bases). The CDR3 extends over 11 amino acids. From germline, CDR1 is DFQATT and CDR2 SNEGSKA (reference sequence). V was clipped by 6 bases and J by 7 bases, with 11 bases between them. CDR3: CSARTGYTQYF. CDR3 nucleotides: TGCAGTGCCCGAACAGGGTATACGCAGTATTTT.